This entry is about one TCR beta chain. Its specificity is not known. PCR was performed using 60 Vbeta and 13 Jbeta primers. Assay used: immunoSEQ multiplex PCR; TCRdb lists only in-frame clones, some missing. The table lists 250,000 or so clones, 85% to 95% of them singletons, with about 1.7% in the top ten. The sample comes from a study of cytomegalovirus exposure and HLA in healthy donors. Points from the study as a whole: Some TCR beta chains (more than 150 of them) were listed as cytomegalovirus-associated.

V was cut by 6 bases and J by 7 bases, with 22 bases left in between. The CDR3 is 15 amino acids. Germline loops: CDR1 MNHEY, CDR2 SVGAGI. This TCR derives from a girl aged 2-10 years in good health and CMV-seronegative. The gene calls are TRBV6-5 and TRBJ2-7, with D possibly matching TRBD1 (6 bases). The sequencing sample was made of PBMCs. Here the CDR3 DNA reads TGTGCCAGCAGCGTCGGCGCAGGGGAAGTTGATGAGCAGTACTTC. Protein sequence: CASSVGAGEVDEQYF.